These 27 T cell receptor beta chains came from one sample sequenced in a study of OX40 agonist ivuxolimab in advanced cancers. Using immunoSEQ multiplex PCR, the repertoire was profiled, and TCRdb retains in-frame clones only, with some absent. The data hold more than 35,000 clones, with more than 80% observed a single time. Sequences were derived from CD4+ or CD8+ T cells sorted from blood, sampled in a trial of the OX40 agonist ivuxolimab. All receptors come from an adult with an advanced solid tumor such as melanoma, head and neck, liver or kidney cancer.

The gene calls are TRBV10-3 and TRBJ2-5; no definite D call. This CDR3 region has 13 residues. Trimming removed 0 bases at V and 5 bases at J, with 7 bases between. Per germline, CDR1 ENHRY and CDR2 SYGVKD. The CDR3 region is CAISESRWETQYF. CDR3 nucleotide sequence: TGTGCCATCAGTGAGTCGAGGTGGGAGACCCAGTACTTC.

The chain recombines TRBV7-9 with TRBJ1-2; D is ambiguous. The CDR3 length is 12 residues. CDR1 is SEHNR, CDR2 FQNEAQ, per germline (reference sequence). V dropped 1 base and J dropped 4 bases, with 4 bases sitting between them. In nucleotides, the CDR3 is TGTGCCAGCAGCTTAGATTCCTATGGCTACACCTTC. Translation: CASSLDSYGYTF.

The chain links TRBV5-1 to TRBJ2-1; D unclear. Trimming removed 1 base from V and 9 bases from J, with 17 bases in between. CDR1 SGHRS and CDR2 YFSETQ come from the germline V gene. The CDR3 consists of 15 residues. For the CDR3, the DNA is TGCGCCAGCAGCTTGATCCAACCCCATACCAGTGAGCAGTTCTTC. As protein: CASSLIQPHTSEQFF.

This chain links TRBV19 with TRBJ1-2; no reliable D call. The CDR3 spans 14 residues. Germline V gives CDR1 LNHDA, CDR2 SQIVND (reference sequence). Between the trimmed V and J ends, which lost 5 bases and 1 base, there was a span of 11 bases. The CDR3 region has the DNA TGTGCCAGTAGTGCGTCCGGGTTTAACTATGGCTACACCTTC. This gives the protein CASSASGFNYGYTF. The variable domain in full, with the rest retrieved from reference TRBV19 and TRBJ1-2, is DGGITQSPKYLFRKEGQNVTLSCEQNLNHDAMYWYRQDPGQGLRLIYYSQIVNDFQKGDIAEGYSVSREKKESFPLTVTSAQKNPTAFYLCASSASGFNYGYTFGSGTRLTVV.

This clone appeared a few times. The gene calls are TRBV6-5 and TRBJ2-7; D ambiguous. CDR3 length: 13 amino acids. The V gene lost 2 bases and the J gene lost 2 bases, with 7 bases spanning the gap. The germline V gene encodes CDR1 MNHEY and CDR2 SVGAGI. The CDR3 region has the DNA TGTGCCAGCAGTTACAAGAGGCCCTACGAGCAGTACTTC. This codes for CASSYKRPYEQYF.

J is TRBJ1-1 and V is TRBV4-2; D is perhaps TRBD1 (6 bases). Germline V gene sequence: CDR1 LGHNA, CDR2 YNFKEQ. V lost 1 base to trimming and J lost 2 bases, with 11 bases between them. This CDR3 comprises 15 residues. The CDR3 DNA is TGTGCCAGCAGCCAAGTGGCAGGGGATAACACTGAAGCTTTCTTT. The encoded protein is CASSQVAGDNTEAFF.

V and J are TRBV2 and TRBJ1-2; D is unresolved. The CDR3 has 14 residues. CDR1 is SNHLY and CDR2 is FYNNEI in the germline V gene. V lost 1 base and J lost 2, with 8 bases in between. The CDR3 loop reads CASSEGQRNYGYTF. In DNA form, the CDR3 reads TGTGCCAGCAGTGAAGGGCAGAGAAACTATGGCTACACCTTC.

The chain uses TRBV11-3 and TRBJ2-1; perhaps TRBD2 as D (6 bases). V lost 5 bases to trimming and J lost 7 bases, with 18 bases between them. The CDR3 loop spans 15 amino acids. The germline V gene has CDR1 SGHNT and CDR2 YENEEA. CDR3 nucleotide sequence: TGTGCCAGCAGCCCCACTAGCAGGATAATAAATGAGCAGTTCTTC. It codes for CASSPTSRIINEQFF.

The rearrangement uses TRBV5-6 and TRBJ2-7; D remains ambiguous. V was clipped by 0 bases and J by 6 bases, with 7 bases between them. The germline gives CDR1 SGHDT, CDR2 YYEEEE. This CDR3 contains 12 residues. The CDR3 reads CASSLAALEQYF. The CDR3 DNA reads as TGTGCCAGCAGCTTGGCGGCCCTCGAGCAGTACTTC.

The gene calls are TRBV10-3 and TRBJ2-5; 8 bases match TRBD1. The CDR3 covers 13 residues. Germline lookup yields CDR1 ENHRY and CDR2 SYGVKD. With V trimmed by 11 bases and J by 5 bases, 10 bases remained unmatched. The CDR3 here is CAPGRGRRETQYF. The DNA for the CDR3 is TGTGCCCCGGGCAGGGGGCGCAGGGAGACCCAGTACTTC.

This clone has more than one count but fewer than ten. V usage is TRBV9 and J usage is TRBJ2-1; D gene unclear. Germline loops: CDR1 SGDLS, CDR2 YYNGEE. The CDR3 length is 16 residues. V was trimmed by 0 bases and J by 0 bases, leaving 10 bases between them. CDR3 in DNA: TGTGCCAGCAGCGTAGGAGCCTTTATCTCCTACAATGAGCAGTTCTTC. It codes for CASSVGAFISYNEQFF.

This chain joins TRBV7-8 and TRBJ1-1; the D gene is possibly TRBD1 (5 bases). The V end was cut by 3 bases, the J end by 5 bases, with 13 bases between. The CDR3 is 14 residues long. Germline V gives CDR1 SGHVS, CDR2 FQNEAQ. The CDR3 sequence is CASSFWGAGTEAFF. The CDR3 coding sequence is TGTGCCAGCAGCTTCTGGGGCGCGGGTACTGAAGCTTTCTTT.

The chain recombines TRBV28 with TRBJ1-5; 7 bases fit TRBD1. CDR1 MDHEN and CDR2 SYDVKM come from the germline V gene. CDR3 length equals 18 residues. The V segment lost 4 bases and the J segment 0 bases; nucleotides outside the gene matches: 12. The CDR3 loop is CASSSGQWVPYSNQPQHF. CDR3 DNA sequence: TGTGCCAGCAGTTCGGGACAGTGGGTCCCATATAGCAATCAGCCCCAGCATTTT.

The rearrangement uses TRBV6-5 and TRBJ1-5, with D unclear. The CDR3 is made up of 14 amino acids. V gave up 0 bases and J gave up 6 bases, with 9 bases separating them. Germline lookup yields CDR1 MNHEY and CDR2 SVGAGI. The CDR3 spells CASSYSLEGQPQHF. The CDR3 bases are TGTGCCAGCAGTTACTCTTTGGAGGGTCAGCCCCAGCATTTT.

CDR3 nucleotide sequence: TGTGCCAGCAGTTTCGGCCTAGCGTATGAGCAGTTCTTC. This encodes CASSFGLAYEQFF. The chain carries TRBV27 and TRBJ2-1; D is perhaps TRBD2 (6 bases). The V gene lost 3 bases and the J gene lost 8 bases, with 11 bases spanning the gap. Germline CDR1 MNHEY, CDR2 SMNVEV (reference sequence). There are 13 residues in the CDR3.

This sequence joins TRBV21-1 and TRBJ1-4. TRBV21-1 is a pseudogene. The CDR3 sequence is 14 residues long. The CDR3 DNA follows: TGTGCCAGCAGCAGGGAGGACCCGGGGGAGAAACTGTTTTTT. Translated: CASSREDPGEKLFF.

This clone turned up a few times. The chain combines TRBV18 with TRBJ2-1; 14 bases match TRBD2. This CDR3 region has 16 residues. V was pared by 6 bases and J by 5 bases, with 6 bases of the junction left unmatched. CDR1 is KGHSH and CDR2 is LQKENI in the germline V gene. The CDR3 protein is CASSSGLAGVDNEQFF. CDR3 bases: TGTGCCAGCTCTTCGGGACTAGCGGGAGTAGACAATGAGCAGTTCTTC.

This chain links TRBV4-1 with TRBJ1-1; D may be TRBD1 (5 bases). CDR1 MGHRA and CDR2 YSYEKL come from the germline V gene. The CDR3 is 15 residues long. The ends were cut back, 3 bases at V and 4 bases at J, with 15 bases in the middle. The DNA of the CDR3 is TGCGCCAGCAGCCAGGAAGGGACCCTGCGCACTGAAGCTTTCTTT. It translates to CASSQEGTLRTEAFF.

CDR3 amino acids: CASSPQGPSSYNEQFF. In nucleotides, the CDR3 is TGTGCCAGCAGCCCACAGGGGCCAAGCTCCTACAATGAGCAGTTCTTC. The rearrangement links TRBV5-5 to TRBJ2-1; 7 bases agree with TRBD1. The CDR3 runs 16 residues. Per germline, CDR1 SGHKS and CDR2 YYEKEE (reference sequence). V dropped 4 bases and J dropped 0; count of bases not matched to a gene: 7.

The genes are TRBV28 and TRBJ2-1; 12 bases are shared with TRBD2. The J segment lost 5 bases and the V segment lost 5 bases, leaving 7 bases of the junction unmatched. CDR1 is MDHEN, CDR2 SYDVKM, per germline. This CDR3 comprises 16 residues. In nucleotides, the CDR3 is TGTGCCAGCAGTACCCCGGGACTAGCGGGTGACAATGAGCAGTTCTTC. Translation: CASSTPGLAGDNEQFF.

The table lists this clone with a count of one. The chain has TRBV15 and TRBJ1-6, with 9 bases identical to TRBD1. V trimming: 5 bases; J trimming: 9 bases; junction bases outside the gene matches: 5. This CDR3 has 14 amino acids. Germline CDR1 and CDR2: LNHNV and YYDKDF (reference sequence). CDR3 sequence (DNA): TGTGCCACCAGCGGGGGGACAGGGAGTTCACCCCTCCACTTT. Encoded protein: CATSGGTGSSPLHF.

This clone was found once. This chain connects TRBV2 to TRBJ1-4, with a possible D match to TRBD1 (5 bases). The CDR3 sequence is 15 residues long. Trimming pared 2 bases from V and 5 bases from J, leaving 12 bases between. CDR1 is SNHLY, CDR2 FYNNEI, per germline. The CDR3 region has the DNA TGTGCCAGCAGTGAAAGCGACAGACCAAATGAAAAACTGTTTTTT. It specifies CASSESDRPNEKLFF. Full variable domain (missing parts from reference TRBV2 and TRBJ1-4): EPEVTQTPSHQVTQMGQEVILRCVPISNHLYFYWYRQILGQKVEFLVSFYNNEISEKSEIFDDQFSVERPDGSNFTLKIRSTKLEDSAMYFCASSESDRPNEKLFFGSGTQLSVL.

The chain links TRBV5-6 to TRBJ1-6; no firm D call. Per germline, CDR1 SGHDT and CDR2 YYEEEE. The CDR3 is 12 amino acids. V lost 0 bases to trimming and J lost 15 bases, with 10 bases between them. CDR3 loop: CASSLGGWNLHF. CDR3 coding DNA: TGTGCCAGCAGCTTGGGCGGGTGGAACCTCCACTTT. The variable domain in full, with the rest retrieved from reference TRBV5-6 and TRBJ1-6, is DAGVTQSPTHLIKTRGQQVTLRCSPKSGHDTVSWYQQALGQGPQFIFQYYEEEERQRGNFPDRFSGHQFPNYSSELNVNALLLGDSALYLCASSLGGWNLHFGNGTRLTVT.

The chain combines TRBV7-9 with TRBJ1-1; D gene uncertain. Germline V gene data show CDR1 as SEHNR and CDR2 as FQNEAQ (reference sequence). Trimming cost V 1 base and J 6 bases, with 6 bases left between them. The length of the CDR3 is 12 residues. The CDR3 protein is CASSLEGSEAFF. The CDR3 region has the DNA TGTGCCAGCAGCTTAGAGGGTTCTGAAGCTTTCTTT.

V and J are TRBV4-1 and TRBJ1-4, with unresolved D. Per germline, CDR1 MGHRA and CDR2 YSYEKL. V was clipped by 1 base and J by 7 bases, with 16 bases between them. This CDR3 spans 16 amino acids. Here the CDR3 reads CASSQGDRGFAEKLFF. In DNA, the CDR3 is TGCGCCAGCAGCCAAGGGGATCGAGGGTTTGCTGAAAAACTGTTTTTT.

CDR3 sequence (DNA): TGCGCCAGCAGCGAGTGGGACTACGAAGAGACCCAGTACTTC. It yields the protein CASSEWDYEETQYF. The chain recombines TRBV5-1 with TRBJ2-5; 7 nucleotides align to TRBD2. V shed 4 bases, J shed 3 bases, and the junction held 6 bases outside the gene matches. Germline V gene sequence: CDR1 SGHRS, CDR2 YFSETQ. The CDR3 extends over 14 amino acids.

This chain joins TRBV19 and TRBJ2-1, with TRBD2 as a possible D gene (5 bases). The CDR3 spans 15 residues. Germline V CDR1 and CDR2: LNHDA, SQIVND (reference sequence). Between the trimmed V and J ends, which lost 10 bases and 0 bases, there was a span of 16 bases. As DNA, the CDR3 is TGTGCCACAAGACTAATTGGGAGCTCCTACAATGAGCAGTTCTTC. This encodes CATRLIGSSYNEQFF.